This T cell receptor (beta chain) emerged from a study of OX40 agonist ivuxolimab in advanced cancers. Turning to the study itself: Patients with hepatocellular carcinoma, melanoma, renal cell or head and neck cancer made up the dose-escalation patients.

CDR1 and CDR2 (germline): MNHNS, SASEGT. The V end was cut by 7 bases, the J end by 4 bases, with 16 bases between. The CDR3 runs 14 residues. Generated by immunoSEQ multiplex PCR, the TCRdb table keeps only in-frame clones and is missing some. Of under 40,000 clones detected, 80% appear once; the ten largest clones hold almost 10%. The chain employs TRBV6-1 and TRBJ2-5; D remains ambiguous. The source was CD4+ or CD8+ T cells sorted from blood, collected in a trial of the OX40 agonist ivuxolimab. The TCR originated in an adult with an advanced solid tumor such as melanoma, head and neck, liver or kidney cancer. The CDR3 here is CASTRLSAGETQYF. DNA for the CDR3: TGTGCCAGCACCCGACTGAGCGCTGGAGAGACCCAGTACTTC.